What follows is one T cell receptor (beta chain) and its context. Germline lookup yields CDR1 SGHRS and CDR2 YFSETQ. With 2 bases removed from V and 8 bases from J, the gap between germline ends came to 19 bases. CDR3 size: 15 residues. The method was immunoSEQ multiplex PCR; TCRdb's version includes in-frame clones alone and lacks a portion of them. The sample lists over 150,000 clones; roughly 93% were seen once. The data are from a study of blood T cell repertoires in COVID-19. The material sequenced was peripheral blood. V and J are TRBV5-1 and TRBJ1-2, with TRBD1 as a possible D gene (5 bases). This sequence was found in a man younger than 35 with acute or convalescent COVID-19. The CDR3 DNA reads TGCGCCAGCAGCTTAGGGGTGCAGGTGGGCGACGGCTACACCTTC. Protein: CASSLGVQVGDGYTF.